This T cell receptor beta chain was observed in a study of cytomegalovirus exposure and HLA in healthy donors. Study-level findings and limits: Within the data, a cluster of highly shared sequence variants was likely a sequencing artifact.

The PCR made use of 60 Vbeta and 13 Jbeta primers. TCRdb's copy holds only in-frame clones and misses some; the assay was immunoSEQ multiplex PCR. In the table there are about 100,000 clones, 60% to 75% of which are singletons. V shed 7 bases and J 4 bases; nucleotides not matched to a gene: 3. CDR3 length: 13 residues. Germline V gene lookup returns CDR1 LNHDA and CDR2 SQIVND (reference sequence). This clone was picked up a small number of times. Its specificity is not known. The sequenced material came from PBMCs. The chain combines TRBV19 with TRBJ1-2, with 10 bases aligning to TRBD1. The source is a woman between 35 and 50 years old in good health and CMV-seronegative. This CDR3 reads CASKGTGVYGYTF. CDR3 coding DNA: TGTGCCAGTAAGGGGACAGGGGTCTATGGCTACACCTTC.